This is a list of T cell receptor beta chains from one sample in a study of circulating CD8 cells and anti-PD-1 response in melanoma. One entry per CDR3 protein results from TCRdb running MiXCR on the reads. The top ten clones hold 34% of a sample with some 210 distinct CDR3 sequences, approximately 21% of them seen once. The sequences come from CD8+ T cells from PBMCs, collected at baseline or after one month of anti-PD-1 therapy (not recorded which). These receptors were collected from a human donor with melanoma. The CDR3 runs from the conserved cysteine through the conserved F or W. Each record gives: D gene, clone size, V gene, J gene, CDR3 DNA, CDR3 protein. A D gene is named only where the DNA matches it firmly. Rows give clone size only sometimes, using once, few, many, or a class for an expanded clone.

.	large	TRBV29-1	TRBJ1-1	TGCAGCGTTGAAGGGGGGGGCGTGAACACTGAAGCTTTCTTT	CSVEGGGVNTEAFF
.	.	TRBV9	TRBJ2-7	TGTGCCAGCAGCGTATCGTCGGGCTACGAGCAGTACTTC	CASSVSSGYEQYF
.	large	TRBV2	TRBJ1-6	TGTGCCAGCATGGGGCAGGGTGGCCATAATTCACCCCTCCACTTT	CASMGQGGHNSPLHF
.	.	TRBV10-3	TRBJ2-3	TGTGCCATCAGTGAGCACAGCGGGCAGTATTTT	CAISEHSGQYF
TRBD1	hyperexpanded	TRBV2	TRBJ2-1	TGTGCCAGCGCGACAGGGGGATCCTACAATGAGCAGTTCTTC	CASATGGSYNEQFF
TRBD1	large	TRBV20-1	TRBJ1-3	TGCAGTGCTAGTGGGACAGTCGGAAACACCATATATTTT	CSASGTVGNTIYF
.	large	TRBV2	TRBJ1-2	TGTGCCAGCAGTGAAGGGGGCCAGGGGCGGATCTATGGCTACACCTTC	CASSEGGQGRIYGYTF
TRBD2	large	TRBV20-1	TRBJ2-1	TGCAGTGCTAGAGTCGGAGCGGGGGCGTGGAATGAGCAGTTCTTC	CSARVGAGAWNEQFF
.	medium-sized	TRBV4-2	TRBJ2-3	TGTGCCAGCAGACCGACAGAGGGCTCCACAGATACGCAGTATTTT	CASRPTEGSTDTQYF
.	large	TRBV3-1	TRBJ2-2	TGTGCCAGCAGCCAAGTTGTGAGGGGACCAAACACCGGGGAGCTGTTTTTT	CASSQVVRGPNTGELFF
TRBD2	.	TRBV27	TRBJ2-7	TGTGCCAGCAGTTCAGTAAGGGAGGGGAGAGCAAACGAGCAGTACTTC	CASSSVREGRANEQYF
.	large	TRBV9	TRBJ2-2	TGTGCCAGCAGCGTAGCGACGACTCACACCGGGGAGCTGTTTTTT	CASSVATTHTGELFF
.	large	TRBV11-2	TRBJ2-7	TGTGCCAGCAGCTTAGGGGGGACATATTCCTACGAGCAGTACTTC	CASSLGGTYSYEQYF
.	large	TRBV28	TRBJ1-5	TGTGCCAGCAGTTTAGGGGACTTTAATGGGCATTTT	CASSLGDFNGHF
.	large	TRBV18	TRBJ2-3	TGTGCCAGCTCCTATTCTAGCACAGATACGCAGTATTTT	CASSYSSTDTQYF
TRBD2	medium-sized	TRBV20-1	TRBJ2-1	TGCAGTGTTAGAGTCGGAGCGGGGGCGTGGAATGAGCAGTTCTTC	CSVRVGAGAWNEQFF
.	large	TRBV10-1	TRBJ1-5	TGCGCCAGCCGAAGGATTGAGGTTTACAGCAATCAGCCCCAGCATTTT	CASRRIEVYSNQPQHF
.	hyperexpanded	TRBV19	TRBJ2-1	TGTGCCAGTAGTATTGGTTGGACTGAGCAGTTCTTC	CASSIGWTEQFF
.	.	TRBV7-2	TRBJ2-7	TGTGCCAGCAGCTCCGGACTTATCTCCTACGAGCAGTACTTC	CASSSGLISYEQYF
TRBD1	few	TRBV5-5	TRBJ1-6	TGTGCCAGCAGCCTGGACAGGTATCCACCCCTCCACTTT	CASSLDRYPPLHF
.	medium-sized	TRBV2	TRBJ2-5	TGTGCCAGCAGAAGTGGGACCAGGGAGACCCAGTACTTC	CASRSGTRETQYF
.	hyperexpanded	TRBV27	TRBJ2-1	TGTGCCAGCAGTTCCACAGACAATGAGCAGTTCTTC	CASSSTDNEQFF
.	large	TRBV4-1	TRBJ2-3	TGCGCCAGCAGCCCTTTTGCGGGGACCACAGATACGCAGTATTTT	CASSPFAGTTDTQYF
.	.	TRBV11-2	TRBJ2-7	TGTGCCAGCATCAGGGCGGACGAGCAGTACTTC	CASIRADEQYF
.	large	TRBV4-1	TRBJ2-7	TGCGCCAGCAGCCAAGATCTACGCGAGCAGTACTTC	CASSQDLREQYF
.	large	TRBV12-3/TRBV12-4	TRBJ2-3	TGTGCCAGCAACTCAGGGGCGACAGATACGCAGTATTTT	CASNSGATDTQYF
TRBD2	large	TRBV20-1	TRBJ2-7	TGCAGTGCTGACGGGACTAGCAGTTACGAGCAGTACTTC	CSADGTSSYEQYF
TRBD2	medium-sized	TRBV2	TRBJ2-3	TGTGCCAGCAGATTCAATCCGACTAGCGGGGACACAGATGCGCAGTATTTT	CASRFNPTSGDTDAQYF
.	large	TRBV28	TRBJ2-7	TGTGCCAGCAGTTTGTTTGGGGCCTCCTACGAGCAGTACTTC	CASSLFGASYEQYF
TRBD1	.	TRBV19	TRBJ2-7	TGTGCCGGTAGTTTGGGGACAGCAGTAGAGCAGTACTTC	CAGSLGTAVEQYF
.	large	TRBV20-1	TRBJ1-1	TGCAGTGCTAGATCCAGGCCGAACACTGAAGCTTTCTTT	CSARSRPNTEAFF
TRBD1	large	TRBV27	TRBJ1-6	TGTGCCAGCAGTTTAGCATCTGGGACAGTCAGTTCACCCCTCCACTTT	CASSLASGTVSSPLHF
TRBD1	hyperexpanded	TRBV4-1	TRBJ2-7	TGCGCCAGCAGCCACCAGACAGGGCCTGGCTACGAGCAGTACTTC	CASSHQTGPGYEQYF
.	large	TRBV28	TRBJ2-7	TGTGCCAGCAGTCACAGACTCAGGCGGACTCCCTACGAGCAGTACTTC	CASSHRLRRTPYEQYF
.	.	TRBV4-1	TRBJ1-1	TGCGCCAGCTGTTTGGGCGTTCTGAATTCTGAAGCTTTCTTT	CASCLGVLNSEAFF
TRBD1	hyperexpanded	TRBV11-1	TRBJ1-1	TGTGCCAGCAGCTTCTTGCGACAGGGAAGCATGAACACTGAAGCTTTCTTT	CASSFLRQGSMNTEAFF
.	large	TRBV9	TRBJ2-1	TGTGCCAGCAGCGTAGTGGGGCACAATGAGCAGTTCTTC	CASSVVGHNEQFF
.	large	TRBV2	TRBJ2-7	TGTGCCAGCAGCGCTATGAACAGGGCGGACGAGCAGTACTTC	CASSAMNRADEQYF
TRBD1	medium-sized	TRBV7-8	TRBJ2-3	TGTGCCAGCAGCACCGAGGGACAGGGGATAGATACGCAGTATTTT	CASSTEGQGIDTQYF
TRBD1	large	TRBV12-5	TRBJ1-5	TGTGCTAGTGGCTCGACCCAGGGGGGATATCAGCCCCAGCATTTT	CASGSTQGGYQPQHF
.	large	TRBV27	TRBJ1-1	TGTGCCAGCAGTCTGACAGCGAACACTGAAGCTTTCTTC	CASSLTANTEAFF
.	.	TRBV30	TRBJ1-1	TGTGCCTGGAGTGTTCCAGTGGAGGCTTTCTTT	CAWSVPVEAFF